The 32 T cell receptor beta chains given below trace back to one sample, sequenced in a study of response to subunit inactivated influenza vaccine. TCRdb ran MiXCR on the RT-PCR reads and lists one entry per CDR3 protein. Of more than 450,000 distinct CDR3 sequences in the sample, approximately 12% were seen once. The sequences come from PBMCs from blood, collected on the day of vaccination. The source is a middle-aged man who received an inactivated influenza vaccine.

This chain connects TRBV20-1 to TRBJ2-4; D possibly corresponds to TRBD1 (6 bases). Deletions cut 0 bases from V and 7 bases from J, with 13 bases between. The CDR3 runs 14 residues. Germline values: CDR1 DFQATT, CDR2 SNEGSKA (reference sequence). In DNA form, the CDR3 reads TGCAGTGCTAGAGATAGGCAGGGGATGAACATTCAGTACTTC. Its protein product is CSARDRQGMNIQYF.

In the case of this clonotype: A read error may produce the germline difference seen at one junction end. The chain is built from TRBV12-3 or TRBV12-4 and TRBJ1-4; possible D gene TRBD1, 6 bases. The CDR3 runs to 14 residues. The CDR3: CATSLGTTEEKLFF. For the CDR3, the DNA is TGTGCCACCAGTTTAGGGACAACGGAAGAAAAACTGTTTTTT.

This clonotype was seen at least ten times. The V call is TRBV20-1, the J call TRBJ2-3; tentative D call: TRBD1 (5 bases). Trimming removed 8 bases from V and 0 bases from J, with 9 bases in between. The germline V gene has CDR1 DFQATT and CDR2 SNEGSKA (reference sequence). There are 12 residues in the CDR3. This CDR3 reads CSCDSSTDTQYF. In DNA, the CDR3 is TGCAGTTGCGACAGCAGCACAGATACGCAGTATTTT.

This sequence joins TRBV20-1 and TRBJ2-3, with D tentatively TRBD1 (6 bases). Trimming removed 6 bases at V and 9 bases at J, with 19 bases between. Germline V gene sequence: CDR1 DFQATT, CDR2 SNEGSKA (reference sequence). This CDR3 comprises 13 residues. The CDR3 sequence is CSANRVLTKTQYF. The CDR3, as DNA: TGCAGTGCAAACAGGGTGCTCACAAAAACGCAGTATTTT.

This clonotype was detected only a few times. The rearrangement uses TRBV5-1 and TRBJ2-7, with a possible D match to TRBD2 (5 bases). This CDR3 is built from 15 residues. Trimming took 3 bases from V and 2 from J, leaving 15 bases between them. Germline-derived CDR1 and CDR2 are SGHRS and YFSETQ. The CDR3 region is CASSSQPGWTYEQYF. The DNA for the CDR3 is TGCGCCAGCAGCTCGCAGCCGGGGTGGACCTACGAGCAGTACTTC. The complete variable domain, with remaining parts taken from reference TRBV5-1 and TRBJ2-7, reads KAGVTQTPRYLIKTRGQQVTLSCSPISGHRSVSWYQQTPGQGLQFLFEYFSETQRNKGNFPGRFSGRQFSNSRSEMNVSTLELGDSALYLCASSSQPGWTYEQYFGPGTRLTVT.

Only a few counts were recorded for this clonotype. The rearrangement joins TRBV7-2 to TRBJ2-2; D gene ambiguous. Germline V gene lookup returns CDR1 SGHTA and CDR2 FQGNSA. V lost 3 bases and J 4 bases, leaving 9 bases between the germline ends. CDR3 size: 14 residues. The CDR3 loop is CASSFLTITGELFF. The DNA for the CDR3 is TGTGCCAGCAGCTTCCTCACAATCACCGGGGAGCTGTTTTTT. Full variable domain (remainder filled in from reference TRBV7-2 and TRBJ2-2): GAGVSQSPSNKVTEKGKDVELRCDPISGHTALYWYRQSLGQGLEFLIYFQGNSAPDKSGLPSDRFSAERTGGSVSTLTIQRTQQEDSAVYLCASSFLTITGELFFGEGSRLTVL.

This chain connects TRBV9 to TRBJ2-3; possible D gene TRBD2, 6 bases. CDR1 and CDR2 (germline): SGDLS, YYNGEE. Trimming stripped 3 bases from V and 1 base from J, with 24 bases between. The length of the CDR3 is 19 residues. The CDR3 DNA reads as TGTGCCAGCAGCGCGAGGATAGGGAGTAGCGGAAGACGCACAGATACGCAGTATTTT. It encodes CASSARIGSSGRRTDTQYF. The full variable domain, rest sourced from reference TRBV9 and TRBJ2-3, is DSGVTQTPKHLITATGQRVTLRCSPRSGDLSVYWYQQSLDQGLQFLIQYYNGEERAKGNILERFSAQQFPDLHSELNLSSLELGDSALYFCASSARIGSSGRRTDTQYFGPGTRLTVL.

This clonotype was observed a few times. CDR3 sequence (DNA): TGTGCCAGCAGGGGGGCGGGGGGTGGCAAAAACATTCAGTACTTC. Amino acids: CASRGAGGGKNIQYF. The chain links TRBV28 to TRBJ2-4; 8 bases line up with TRBD2. V was clipped by 6 bases and J by 3 bases; unmatched bases: 7. Looked up from germline, CDR1 is MDHEN and CDR2 is SYDVKM. The CDR3 loop spans 15 amino acids.

V gene TRBV19 combines with J gene TRBJ2-2, with TRBD2 matching 7 bases. This CDR3 contains 15 residues. From germline, CDR1 is LNHDA and CDR2 SQIVND (reference sequence). With 2 bases clipped from V and 1 base from J, the junction kept 1 base outside the gene matches. The CDR3 DNA follows: TGTGCCAGTAGTATACTAGCGGTGAACACCGGGGAGCTGTTTTTT. Protein product: CASSILAVNTGELFF.

The chain has TRBV10-3 and TRBJ1-1; perhaps TRBD1 as D (5 bases). The V end lost 6 bases, the J end lost 1 base, and 15 bases lay between the germline ends. There are 15 residues in the CDR3. Looked up from germline, CDR1 is ENHRY and CDR2 is SYGVKD. DNA of the CDR3: TGTGCCATCAGCCAGGGATGGCAGGCGAACACTGAAGCTTTCTTT. This gives the protein CAISQGWQANTEAFF.

The chain recombines TRBV20-1 with TRBJ2-1, with D possibly TRBD2 on 6 matching bases. CDR1 and CDR2 from the germline V gene are DFQATT and SNEGSKA (reference sequence). The CDR3 loop spans 16 amino acids. The V end lost 2 bases, the J end lost 2 bases, and 16 bases lay between the germline ends. CDR3 nucleotides: TGCAGTGCTAGAACGCGGGACGGACGGGCCTACAATGAGCAGTTCTTC. Protein sequence: CSARTRDGRAYNEQFF.

Notes on this clonotype: One junction end does not reproduce the germline sequence, and a read error may be involved. The gene calls are TRBV5-1 and TRBJ1-1; the match to TRBD1 covers 7 bases. Germline CDR1 and CDR2: SGHRS and YFSETQ. The CDR3 has 16 amino acids. The CDR3 spells CAGSLIPGQLNTEAFF. CDR3 nucleotide sequence: TGCGCCGGCAGCTTGATCCCGGGACAGTTGAACACTGAAGCTTTCTTT.

CDR3 sequence reads: CASSLEGRAAGELFF. CDR3 coding DNA: TGCGCCAGCAGCTTGGAAGGCAGGGCCGCCGGGGAGCTGTTTTTT. The chain links TRBV5-1 to TRBJ2-2; D may be TRBD1 (5 bases). The ends were cut back, 0 bases at V and 6 bases at J, with 12 bases in the middle. CDR1 SGHRS and CDR2 YFSETQ come from the germline V gene. The CDR3 has 15 amino acids.

This clonotype was counted a few times. The J gene is TRBJ1-4, the V gene TRBV28; D unclear. The CDR3 runs 13 residues. Germline CDR1 is MDHEN and CDR2 is SYDVKM. The ends were cut back, 8 bases at V and 0 bases at J, with 7 bases in the middle. CDR3 in DNA: TGTGCCAGCGTCGAAACAACTAATGAAAAACTGTTTTTT. It translates to CASVETTNEKLFF.

This clonotype was counted a few times. In nucleotides, the CDR3 is TGTGCCAGCAGCCCCACCGGGGCTAGGGGCGAGACCCAGTACTTC. It codes for CASSPTGARGETQYF. The chain links TRBV3-1 to TRBJ2-5; D assignment may be TRBD1 or TRBD2 (5 bases each). V was cut by 4 bases and J by 5 bases, with 17 bases left in between. CDR3 length equals 15 residues. In germline, CDR1 is LGHDT, CDR2 YNNKEL (reference sequence).

This clonotype was found many times. This rearrangement joins TRBV6-4 to TRBJ1-1, with 7 bases identical to TRBD1. CDR1 MRHNA and CDR2 SNTAGT come from the germline V gene. The CDR3 has 13 amino acids. With V trimmed by 6 bases and J by 1 base, 2 bases remained unmatched. CDR3 DNA: TGTGCCAGCAGCGACAGGGAGAACACTGAAGCTTTCTTT. It codes for CASSDRENTEAFF.

This clonotype was detected a few times. The chain combines TRBV6-5 with TRBJ1-6; 8 positions match TRBD1. The CDR3 runs 15 residues. Trimming cost V 0 bases and J 8 bases; bases outside gene matches: 3. Looked up from germline, CDR1 is MNHEY and CDR2 is SVGAGI. Here the CDR3 DNA reads TGTGCCAGCAGTTACTCGGACAGGGTTTATTCACCCCTCCACTTT. Encoded protein: CASSYSDRVYSPLHF.

This clonotype was recorded many times. V usage is TRBV6-1 and J usage is TRBJ2-7, with 8 bases lining up with TRBD1. With V trimmed by 6 bases and J by 5 bases, 6 bases remained unmatched. This CDR3 has 13 amino acids. Per the germline V gene, CDR1 is MNHNS and CDR2 is SASEGT. CDR3 in DNA: TGTGCCAGCAGCCTAACAGGGGGGAACGAGCAGTACTTC. Amino acids: CASSLTGGNEQYF.

This chain links TRBV7-9 with TRBJ1-3, with 8 bases lining up with TRBD1. CDR3 length equals 16 residues. V was clipped by 4 bases and J by 9 bases; unmatched bases: 14. Germline loops: CDR1 SEHNR, CDR2 FQNEAQ (reference sequence). DNA of the CDR3: TGTGCCAGCAGCTCCAATAGCGGACAGGGTTCGACCACCATATATTTT. It is translated as CASSSNSGQGSTTIYF. Full variable domain (missing parts from reference TRBV7-9 and TRBJ1-3): DTGVSQNPRHKITKRGQNVTFRCDPISEHNRLYWYRQTLGQGPEFLTYFQNEAQLEKSRLLSDRFSAERPKGSFSTLEIQRTEQGDSAMYLCASSSNSGQGSTTIYFGEGSWLTVV.

This clonotype was seen a handful of times. This rearrangement joins TRBV20-1 to TRBJ1-6; the D gene is possibly TRBD1 (5 bases). V shed 3 bases and J shed 9 bases, with 12 bases lying between them. The CDR3 contains 13 residues. Germline V lookup: CDR1 DFQATT, CDR2 SNEGSKA (reference sequence). DNA of the CDR3: TGCAGTGCTAGTCAGGGCTCAAGTTCACCCCTCCACTTT. Its translation is CSASQGSSSPLHF.

The V call is TRBV20-1, the J call TRBJ2-1; TRBD2 agrees at 8 bases. The CDR3 has 14 amino acids. Unmatched junction bases numbered 8, after V lost 1 base and J lost 9 bases. The germline V gene encodes CDR1 DFQATT and CDR2 SNEGSKA (reference sequence). CDR3 region: CSARGVAGSVEQFF. The CDR3 DNA sequence: TGCAGTGCTAGAGGGGTAGCGGGATCGGTTGAGCAGTTCTTC.

The CDR3 DNA is TGTGCCAGCAGCTCGACAGGGAACTACGAGCAGTACTTC. The encoded protein is CASSSTGNYEQYF. V usage is TRBV11-2 and J usage is TRBJ2-7; 7 positions match TRBD1. The CDR3 contains 13 residues. The germline CDR1 and CDR2 sequences are SGHAT and FQNNGV. V lost 4 bases and J lost 3; bases outside the gene matches: 3.

This chain connects TRBV7-6 to TRBJ1-6; TRBD1 is a possible D gene (6 bases). V lost 5 bases and J 10 bases, leaving 15 bases between the germline ends. There are 14 residues in the CDR3. Germline assignment: CDR1 SGHVS and CDR2 FNYEAQ. CDR3 residues: CASSLGAGKSPLHF. CDR3 DNA: TGTGCCAGCAGCCTGGGGGCGGGTAAATCACCCCTCCACTTT. The complete variable domain, with remaining parts taken from reference TRBV7-6 and TRBJ1-6, reads GAGVSQSPRYKVTKRGQDVALRCDPISGHVSLYWYRQALGQGPEFLTYFNYEAQQDKSGLPNDRFSAERPEGSISTLTIQRTEQRDSAMYRCASSLGAGKSPLHFGNGTRLTVT.

This clonotype has only a few counts. V usage is TRBV5-5 and J usage is TRBJ2-2; 7 bases line up with TRBD2. V lost 6 bases, J lost 7 bases, and 15 bases stayed unmatched. The CDR3 is made up of 16 amino acids. Per germline, CDR1 SGHKS and CDR2 YYEKEE (reference sequence). The CDR3 region is CASTLTGGSWHGELFF. In DNA, the CDR3 is TGTGCCAGCACCCTGACGGGCGGGAGCTGGCACGGGGAGCTGTTTTTT.

This clonotype was detected a few times. The rearrangement uses TRBV4-1 and TRBJ1-5, with D unclear. The germline CDR1 and CDR2 sequences are MGHRA and YSYEKL. The CDR3 runs to 14 residues. Trimming stripped 1 base from V and 4 bases from J, with 8 bases between. Here the CDR3 DNA reads TGCGCCAGCAGCCAAGGGTCTCTTAATCAGCCCCAGCATTTT. Amino acid sequence: CASSQGSLNQPQHF.

This clonotype was seen a handful of times. This rearrangement joins TRBV4-2 to TRBJ1-2; TRBD1 aligns across 7 bases. The CDR3 has 17 amino acids. Germline assignment: CDR1 LGHNA and CDR2 YNFKEQ. The V segment lost 0 bases and the J segment 0 bases; nucleotides outside the gene matches: 7. The CDR3 DNA reads TGTGCCAGCAGCCAAGACAGGGGGACGACAGCTAACTATGGCTACACCTTC. Translation gives CASSQDRGTTANYGYTF.

This clonotype turned up a few times. The chain recombines TRBV6-2 or TRBV6-3 with TRBJ1-6; TRBD1 aligns across 9 bases. CDR1 is MNHEY, CDR2 SVGEGT, per germline. The V segment lost 2 bases and the J segment 4 bases; nucleotides outside the gene matches: 15. This CDR3 region has 20 residues. The CDR3 DNA sequence: TGTGCCAGCAGTTACGCGTCCGGGACAGGGTGGAGGGTATATAATTCACCCCTCCACTTT. It translates to CASSYASGTGWRVYNSPLHF.

This clonotype was seen a few times. V and J are TRBV4-3 and TRBJ1-2; weak D call: TRBD1 (6 bases). The CDR3 length is 15 residues. Germline CDR1 LGHNA, CDR2 YSLEER. V was shortened by 6 bases and J by 4 bases, with 18 bases between the two germline ends. The CDR3 nucleotides read TGCGCCAGCAGTCCCTACGTCCGGGACATCTATGGCTACACCTTC. Amino acids: CASSPYVRDIYGYTF.

There are a few counts of this clonotype. J is TRBJ2-5 and V is TRBV5-1; 12 bases are a match to TRBD1. V lost 2 bases, J lost 5 bases, and 4 bases stayed unmatched. This CDR3 is 15 amino acids long. Per germline, CDR1 SGHRS and CDR2 YFSETQ. The chain's CDR3 is CASSFGTGGFETQYF. The CDR3 nucleotides are TGCGCCAGCAGCTTCGGGACAGGGGGCTTTGAGACCCAGTACTTC.

The chain joins TRBV12-3 or TRBV12-4 to TRBJ2-1; 10 nucleotides match TRBD2. CDR3 length: 15 amino acids. J was trimmed by 3 bases and V by 7 bases; bases with no gene match: 6. For the CDR3, the DNA is TGTGCCAGCAACCGCCTAGCGGGAGTCTACAATGAGCAGTTCTTC. Protein product: CASNRLAGVYNEQFF.

This clonotype has ten or more counts. The chain joins TRBV20-1 to TRBJ2-7; TRBD2 agrees at 13 bases. The germline gives CDR1 DFQATT, CDR2 SNEGSKA (reference sequence). The CDR3 length is 14 residues. After removal of 3 bases from V and 3 bases from J, the junction contained 2 bases not matched to a gene. The CDR3 DNA follows: TGCAGTGCTAGGTGGACTAGCGGGGGCTACGAGCAGTACTTC. Amino acid sequence: CSARWTSGGYEQYF.

This clonotype was observed a few times. J is TRBJ2-5 and V is TRBV6-5, with 9 positions matching TRBD1. This CDR3 contains 15 residues. V trimming: 4 bases; J trimming: 5 bases; junction bases outside the gene matches: 8. Germline V gene sequence: CDR1 MNHEY, CDR2 SVGAGI. The DNA of the CDR3 is TGTGCCAGCAGTTGGGGACAGGGTATGGGGGAGACCCAGTACTTC. Translating gives CASSWGQGMGETQYF.